Shown below are 17 T cell receptor beta chains from a single sample sequenced in a study of blood T cell repertoires in COVID-19. Clones were sequenced by immunoSEQ multiplex PCR, and TCRdb holds only the in-frame ones, with some missing. The table records about 150,000 clones, approximately 73% of them present only once. Sequenced sample: peripheral blood. The receptors stem from a woman aged 80 or over with acute or convalescent COVID-19.

The CDR3 nucleotides are TGTGCCAGTAGTATAGAATGGTCGGGGGAAGCTTTCTTT. This codes for CASSIEWSGEAFF. The chain recombines TRBV19 with TRBJ1-1, with D hard to call. The CDR3 covers 13 residues. V shed 0 bases and J shed 8 bases, with 10 bases lying between them. Per the germline V gene, CDR1 is LNHDA and CDR2 is SQIVND (reference sequence).

The CDR3 spells CASSIQGTRVSGNTIYF. DNA for the CDR3: TGTGCCAGTAGTATCCAAGGGACTCGTGTCTCTGGAAACACCATATATTTT. V gene TRBV19 combines with J gene TRBJ1-3; D might be TRBD1 (5 bases). V lost 3 bases and J 0 bases, leaving 15 bases between the germline ends. Germline values: CDR1 LNHDA, CDR2 SQIVND (reference sequence). The CDR3 consists of 17 residues.

This chain links TRBV29-1 with TRBJ2-1; possible D gene TRBD1, 5 bases. The CDR3 covers 14 residues. The germline V gene encodes CDR1 SQVTM and CDR2 ANQGSEA. Between the trimmed V and J ends, which lost 5 bases and 0 bases, there was a span of 11 bases. CDR3 protein: CSVNGALSYNEQFF. The CDR3 DNA reads as TGCAGCGTTAATGGGGCACTCTCCTACAATGAGCAGTTCTTC.

The chain uses TRBV24-1 and TRBJ1-1; D remains unclear. Trimming stripped 7 bases from V and 1 base from J, with 9 bases between. This CDR3 spans 13 amino acids. Germline assignment: CDR1 KGHDR and CDR2 SFDVKD. CDR3 loop: CATRGSSNTEAFF. DNA for the CDR3: TGTGCCACCAGGGGCAGCTCGAACACTGAAGCTTTCTTT.

CDR3 in amino acids: CAWTMGGYGYTF. In nucleotides, the CDR3 is TGTGCCTGGACCATGGGGGGCTATGGCTACACCTTC. V is TRBV30 and J is TRBJ1-2; TRBD1 might be the D (5 bases). Looked up from germline, CDR1 is GTSNPN and CDR2 is SVGIG (reference sequence). V was trimmed by 4 bases and J by 4 bases, leaving 10 bases between them. This CDR3 is 12 amino acids long.

This clone showed up just a few times. The chain links TRBV18 to TRBJ1-4; 8 positions match TRBD1. V lost 2 bases to trimming and J lost 7 bases; unmatched junction nucleotides: 6. This CDR3 has 15 residues. Germline V lookup: CDR1 KGHSH, CDR2 LQKENI. The chain's CDR3 is CASSPRWTGSEKLFF. In nucleotides, the CDR3 is TGTGCCAGCTCACCAAGATGGACAGGGTCTGAAAAACTGTTTTTT.

The V call is TRBV4-3, the J call TRBJ1-1, with 9 positions matching TRBD1. With 6 bases clipped from V and 6 bases from J, the junction kept 5 bases outside the gene matches. Germline CDR1 is LGHNA and CDR2 is YSLEER. The CDR3 sequence is 13 residues long. The CDR3 nucleotides are TGCGCCAGCAGACTGGACAGGGGCTCTGAAGCTTTCTTT. Its protein is CASRLDRGSEAFF.

A few counts support this clone. The chain carries TRBV30 and TRBJ1-6; possibly TRBD1 for D (5 bases). Germline V CDR1 and CDR2: GTSNPN, SVGIG (reference sequence). Trimming removed 1 base at V and 8 bases at J, with 15 bases between. The CDR3 spans 15 residues. CDR3 DNA sequence: TGTGCCTGGAGTGGCCGGACATGGGCAGATTCACCCCTCCACTTT. Protein sequence: CAWSGRTWADSPLHF.

This clone appeared a single time. The genes are TRBV7-2 and TRBJ1-1; D not resolved. V was shortened by 1 base and J by 11 bases, with 11 bases between the two germline ends. CDR1 and CDR2 (germline): SGHTA, FQGNSA. The CDR3 is 12 residues long. CDR3 residues: CASSLDRFLAFF. The CDR3 region has the DNA TGTGCCAGCAGCTTAGACCGGTTTCTGGCTTTCTTT.

This clone occurred once. The gene calls are TRBV15 and TRBJ1-2; D is possibly TRBD1 (6 bases). V lost 5 bases, J lost 1 base, and 17 bases lay in between. CDR1 is LNHNV, CDR2 YYDKDF, per germline (reference sequence). There are 16 residues in the CDR3. The CDR3, as DNA: TGTGCCACCAGCCCTAACCCCGGACAGATTAACTATGGCTACACCTTC. It translates to CATSPNPGQINYGYTF.

The chain uses TRBV27 and TRBJ2-5; D remains ambiguous. The CDR3 extends over 14 amino acids. CDR1 is MNHEY and CDR2 is SMNVEV in the germline V gene (reference sequence). V was pared by 5 bases and J by 3 bases, with 13 bases between. The CDR3 reads CASSHPLAKETQYF. DNA for the CDR3: TGTGCCAGCAGTCACCCCTTAGCAAAAGAGACCCAGTACTTC.

J is TRBJ1-2 and V is TRBV10-3, with TRBD1 matching over 10 bases. V shed 0 bases, J shed 3 bases, and the junction held 13 bases outside the gene matches. CDR1 is ENHRY and CDR2 is SYGVKD in the germline V gene. CDR3 length equals 19 residues. The CDR3 coding sequence is TGTGCCATCAGTGAGTCTGGCTTCTGGGACAGGGGTCTTCACTATGGCTACACCTTC. Amino acids: CAISESGFWDRGLHYGYTF.

The V and J genes are TRBV2 and TRBJ2-4, with 9 bases matching TRBD2. V trimming: 2 bases; J trimming: 5 bases; junction bases outside the gene matches: 7. The CDR3 extends over 16 amino acids. In germline, CDR1 is SNHLY, CDR2 FYNNEI. CDR3 nucleotides: TGTGCCAGCAGTGAACTTCGAGCGGGGGGCCAAAACATTCAGTACTTC. It codes for CASSELRAGGQNIQYF.

The rearrangement uses TRBV27 and TRBJ1-2; D unclear. CDR3 length: 13 residues. The germline gives CDR1 MNHEY, CDR2 SMNVEV (reference sequence). The germline V and J ends were trimmed by 5 bases and 8 bases, with 15 bases remaining between them. In DNA, the CDR3 is TGTGCCAGCAGTGATCGGCTGGAGGAGGGCTACACCTTC. Translation gives CASSDRLEEGYTF.

This clone showed up just once. V usage is TRBV2 and J usage is TRBJ2-7; 8 bases line up with TRBD1. V shed 4 bases, J shed 2 bases, and the junction held 4 bases outside the gene matches. CDR1 and CDR2 (germline): SNHLY, FYNNEI. CDR3 length: 14 residues. The CDR3 region is CASSAGTGPYEQYF. Here the CDR3 DNA reads TGTGCCAGCAGTGCCGGGACAGGTCCCTACGAGCAGTACTTC. Combining the CDR3 with reference TRBV2 and TRBJ2-7 gives the whole variable domain EPEVTQTPSHQVTQMGQEVILRCVPISNHLYFYWYRQILGQKVEFLVSFYNNEISEKSEIFDDQFSVERPDGSNFTLKIRSTKLEDSAMYFCASSAGTGPYEQYFGPGTRLTVT.

The chain uses TRBV6-4 and TRBJ1-1; no clear D. The CDR3 contains 13 residues. Germline CDR1 reads MRHNA; CDR2 reads SNTAGT. Trimming shortened V by 6 bases and J by 1 base, and 9 bases separated the two germline ends. This chain's CDR3 is CASSREENTEAFF. In DNA form, the CDR3 reads TGTGCCAGCAGCCGGGAGGAGAACACTGAAGCTTTCTTT.

This clone occurred a few times. Other DNA sequences in the sample encode the same CDR3. This chain joins TRBV7-8 and TRBJ1-1, with 7 bases fitting TRBD1. The CDR3 runs 14 residues. Germline V gene data show CDR1 as SGHVS and CDR2 as FQNEAQ. With V trimmed by 3 bases and J by 1 base, 2 bases remained unmatched. CDR3 DNA: TGTGCCAGCAGCTTTGACAGGGCGAACACTGAAGCTTTCTTT. This translates into CASSFDRANTEAFF.